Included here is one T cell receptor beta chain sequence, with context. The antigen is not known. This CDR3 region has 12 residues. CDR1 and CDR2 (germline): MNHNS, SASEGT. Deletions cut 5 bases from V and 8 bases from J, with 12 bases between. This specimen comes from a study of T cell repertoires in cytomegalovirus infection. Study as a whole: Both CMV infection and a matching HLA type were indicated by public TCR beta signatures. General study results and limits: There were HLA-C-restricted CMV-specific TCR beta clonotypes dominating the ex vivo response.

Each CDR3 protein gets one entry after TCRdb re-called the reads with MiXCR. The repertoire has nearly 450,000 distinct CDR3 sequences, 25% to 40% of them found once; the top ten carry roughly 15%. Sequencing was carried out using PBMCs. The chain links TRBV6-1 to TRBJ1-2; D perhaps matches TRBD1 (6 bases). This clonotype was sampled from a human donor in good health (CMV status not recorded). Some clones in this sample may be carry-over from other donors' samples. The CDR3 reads CASSSGVSGYTF. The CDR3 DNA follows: TGTGCCAGCAGTTCAGGGGTAAGCGGCTACACCTTC.